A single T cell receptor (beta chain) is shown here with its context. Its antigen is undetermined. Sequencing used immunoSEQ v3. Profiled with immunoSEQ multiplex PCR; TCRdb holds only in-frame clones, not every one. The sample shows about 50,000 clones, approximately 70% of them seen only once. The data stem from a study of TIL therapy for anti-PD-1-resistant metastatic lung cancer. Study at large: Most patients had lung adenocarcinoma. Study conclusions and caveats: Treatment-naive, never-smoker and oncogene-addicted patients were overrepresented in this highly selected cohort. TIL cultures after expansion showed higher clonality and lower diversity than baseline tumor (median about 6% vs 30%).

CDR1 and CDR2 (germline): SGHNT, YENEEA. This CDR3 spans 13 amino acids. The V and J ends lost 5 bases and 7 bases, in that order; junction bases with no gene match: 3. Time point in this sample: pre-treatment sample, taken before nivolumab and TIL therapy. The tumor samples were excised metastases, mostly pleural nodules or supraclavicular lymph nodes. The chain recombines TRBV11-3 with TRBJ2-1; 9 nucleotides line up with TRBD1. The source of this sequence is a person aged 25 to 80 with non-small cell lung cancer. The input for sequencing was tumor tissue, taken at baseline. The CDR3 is CASSMTGGNEQFF. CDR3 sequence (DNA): TGTGCCAGCAGCATGACAGGGGGGAATGAGCAGTTCTTC.